This T cell receptor beta chain comes out of a study of blood T cell repertoires in COVID-19. About the study: Sites in the United States, Italy and Spain provided acute and convalescent COVID-19 samples.

In the original analysis: From reference gene primer amplification, estimates of nucleated cell counts were derived. Profiling relied on immunoSEQ multiplex PCR, and the TCRdb table lists in-frame clones only, not all of them. V and J calls and clone size follow that table, whereas D and trimming were derived from the DNA. The data contain a few hundred thousand clones, around 90% of them singletons. This clone appeared once. The receptor was isolated from a woman between 18 and 30 years old with acute COVID-19. The sample consisted of PBMCs or T cells enriched from blood (not recorded which).

The CDR3 here is CASSLAISGRGTDTQYF. The CDR3 DNA is TGCGCCAGCAGCTTGGCCATTAGCGGGAGGGGCACAGATACGCAGTATTTT. The chain is built from TRBV5-1 and TRBJ2-3; TRBD2 agrees at 11 bases. Germline trimming cut 0 bases from V and 1 base from J; bases unmatched to any gene: 4. Looked up from germline, CDR1 is SGHRS and CDR2 is YFSETQ. The CDR3 is 17 residues long.